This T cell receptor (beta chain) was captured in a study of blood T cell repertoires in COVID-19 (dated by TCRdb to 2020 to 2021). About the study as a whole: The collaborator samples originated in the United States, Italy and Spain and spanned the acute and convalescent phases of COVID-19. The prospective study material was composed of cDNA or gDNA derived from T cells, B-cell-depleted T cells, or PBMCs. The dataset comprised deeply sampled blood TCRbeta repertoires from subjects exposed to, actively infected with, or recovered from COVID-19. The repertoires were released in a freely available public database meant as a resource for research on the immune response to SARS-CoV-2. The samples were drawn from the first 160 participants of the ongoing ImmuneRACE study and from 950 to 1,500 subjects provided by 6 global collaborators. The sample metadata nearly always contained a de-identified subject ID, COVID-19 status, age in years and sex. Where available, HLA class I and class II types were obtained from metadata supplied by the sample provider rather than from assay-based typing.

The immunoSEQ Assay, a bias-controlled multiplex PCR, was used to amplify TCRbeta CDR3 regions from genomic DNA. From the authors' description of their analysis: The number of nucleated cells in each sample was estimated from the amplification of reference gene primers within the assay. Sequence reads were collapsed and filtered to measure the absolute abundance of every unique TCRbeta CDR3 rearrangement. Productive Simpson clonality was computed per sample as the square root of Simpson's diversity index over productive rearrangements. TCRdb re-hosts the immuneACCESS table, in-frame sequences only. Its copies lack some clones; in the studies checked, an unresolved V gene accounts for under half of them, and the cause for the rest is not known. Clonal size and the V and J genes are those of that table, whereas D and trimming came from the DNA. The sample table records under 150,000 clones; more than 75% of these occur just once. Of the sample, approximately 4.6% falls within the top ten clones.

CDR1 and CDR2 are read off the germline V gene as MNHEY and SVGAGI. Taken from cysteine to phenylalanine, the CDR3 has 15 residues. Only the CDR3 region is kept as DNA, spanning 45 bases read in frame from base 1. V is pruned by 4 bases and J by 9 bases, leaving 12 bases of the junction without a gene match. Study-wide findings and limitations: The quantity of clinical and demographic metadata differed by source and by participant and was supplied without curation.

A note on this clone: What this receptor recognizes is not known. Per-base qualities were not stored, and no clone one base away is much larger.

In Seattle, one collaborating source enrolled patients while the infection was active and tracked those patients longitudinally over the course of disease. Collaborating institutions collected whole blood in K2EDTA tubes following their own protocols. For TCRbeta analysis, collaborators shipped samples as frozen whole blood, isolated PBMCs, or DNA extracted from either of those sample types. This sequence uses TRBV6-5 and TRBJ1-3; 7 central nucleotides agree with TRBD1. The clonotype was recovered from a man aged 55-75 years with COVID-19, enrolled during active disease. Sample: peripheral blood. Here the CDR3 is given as CASSFGTASGITIYF. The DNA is TGTGCCAGCAGTTTCGGGACAGCCTCTGGGATCACCATATATTTT.